The 2 T cell receptor beta chains in this list originate from one sample, sequenced in a study of blood T cell repertoires in COVID-19. Using immunoSEQ multiplex PCR, the repertoire was profiled, and TCRdb retains in-frame clones only, with some absent. This sample has about 59,000 clones, with 73% found just once. Source material: peripheral blood. The receptors were gathered from a woman aged 70 to 79 with acute or convalescent COVID-19.

V is TRBV20-1 and J is TRBJ1-3; D is ambiguous. Trimming took 3 bases from V and 3 from J, leaving 12 bases between them. The CDR3 sequence is 14 residues long. The germline V gene encodes CDR1 DFQATT and CDR2 SNEGSKA (reference sequence). CDR3 protein: CSASNPGRGNTIYF. The CDR3 bases are TGCAGTGCTAGTAACCCAGGTCGTGGAAACACCATATATTTT.

This chain connects TRBV30 to TRBJ2-3; maybe TRBD1 (6 bases). This CDR3 spans 16 amino acids. Germline V gene sequence: CDR1 GTSNPN, CDR2 SVGIG (reference sequence). V gave up 4 bases and J gave up 1 base, with 18 bases separating them. CDR3 amino acids: CAWNRKGGPGTDTQYF. As DNA, the CDR3 is TGTGCCTGGAATAGGAAAGGGGGTCCTGGCACAGATACGCAGTATTTT.